A selection of T cell receptor beta chains follows, all from one sample in a study of regulatory T cells in long-lasting Graves disease. TCRdb reprocessed the multiplex PCR reads with MiXCR, giving one entry per CDR3 protein. The data show 320,000 or so distinct CDR3 sequences, more than 15% seen once. Sequencing used peripheral blood mononuclear cells (PBMCs), obtained at new diagnosis, from a patient treated with antithyroid drugs. The receptors stem from a female donor with Graves disease. CDR3s include the opening cysteine and the closing phenylalanine or tryptophan. A D gene is named only where the DNA matches it firmly. Not every row has a clone size; where given, it reads once, few, many or a size class.

j_call cdr3_length v_call d_call clone_size cdr3_nt cdr3_aa
TRBJ2-1 13 TRBV15 NA many TGTGCCACCAGCAGAGATCGGGCGAATGAGCAGTTCTTC CATSRDRANEQFF
TRBJ2-1 15 TRBV20-1 TRBD1 NA TGCAGTGCTAGACCCCCGGGACAGGGGGAGGATGAGCAGTTCTTC CSARPPGQGEDEQFF
TRBJ2-7 17 TRBV25-1 TRBD2 many TGTGCCAGCAGTTCGTTGGGTTCTAGCGGGAACCCCTACGAGCAGTACTTC CASSSLGSSGNPYEQYF
TRBJ1-5 13 TRBV28 NA NA TGTGCCAGCAGCTTCCCCGACGATCAGCCCCAGCATTTT CASSFPDDQPQHF
TRBJ2-3 18 TRBV28 NA NA TGTGCCAGCAGTTTTGACAGGAGGTCCTCCAAGGACACAGATACGCAGTATTTT CASSFDRRSSKDTDTQYF
TRBJ2-3 15 TRBV7-9 TRBD2 few TGTGCCAGCAGCCTCGGGACTACCGGTGGGGGTACGCAGTATTTT CASSLGTTGGGTQYF
TRBJ2-2 14 TRBV19 NA many TGTGCCAGTAGTCCCCTGAGGGAGGCCGGGGAGCTGTTTTTT CASSPLREAGELFF
TRBJ2-7 15 TRBV28 NA NA TGTGCCAGCAGTTTATCCGGGGGTGGCTCCTACGAGCAGTACTTC CASSLSGGGSYEQYF
TRBJ2-1 15 TRBV19 NA many TGTGCCAGTAGTATGGCGCTATTGTACTACAATGAGCAGTTCTTC CASSMALLYYNEQFF
TRBJ1-1 15 TRBV18 NA NA TGTGCCAGCTTATCCTCCGGGACGGCGAACACTGAAGCTTTCTTT CASLSSGTANTEAFF
TRBJ2-1 13 TRBV11-2 TRBD2 many TGTGCCAGCGGACGGGAGGGCTTCGATGAGCAGTTCTTC CASGREGFDEQFF
TRBJ2-3 15 TRBV5-1 TRBD1 many TGCGCCAGCAGCCCTCCGGGACAGGGCACAGATACGCAGTATTTT CASSPPGQGTDTQYF
TRBJ2-7 13 TRBV20-1 NA many TGCAGTGCTAGAGAAAACAGGGACTACGAGCAGTACTTC CSARENRDYEQYF
TRBJ2-7 13 TRBV4-2 NA NA TGTGCCAGCAGCCAAGATGGACCCTACGAGCAGTACTTC CASSQDGPYEQYF
TRBJ2-7 15 TRBV20-1 TRBD2 many TGCAGTGCTAGAGTTCCTAGCGGGAGCTCCTACGAGCAGTACTTC CSARVPSGSSYEQYF
TRBJ2-1 13 TRBV7-9 NA many TGTGCCAGCAGCTTAAACACCCTCGAGGGGCAGTTCTTC CASSLNTLEGQFF
TRBJ2-1 16 TRBV10-2 NA many TGCGCCAGCAGTGAGGGACACCAGAGCTCCTACAATGAGCAGTTCTTC CASSEGHQSSYNEQFF
TRBJ1-5 13 TRBV2 NA many TGTGCCAGCAGGGACAGTGAGAGTCAGCCCCAGCATTTT CASRDSESQPQHF
TRBJ1-4 12 TRBV28 NA many TGTGCCAGCTCAGGGTGGGATGAAAAACTGTTTTTT CASSGWDEKLFF
TRBJ2-3 16 TRBV9 NA many TGTGCCAGCAGCGGGACCGGGACTCCAAGCACAGATACGCAGTATTTT CASSGTGTPSTDTQYF
TRBJ2-3 15 TRBV27 NA many TGTGCCAGCAGTTTTGTCGGGAGTCGGGCAGATACGCAGTATTTT CASSFVGSRADTQYF
TRBJ1-4 14 TRBV29-1 NA NA TGCAGCGTTGAAGAAGGGGTAGTTGGGGAAAAACTGTTTTTT CSVEEGVVGEKLFF
TRBJ1-1 14 TRBV19 NA few TGTGCCAGTTTGGGATCCTGGATGAACACTGAAGCTTTCTTT CASLGSWMNTEAFF
TRBJ2-7 14 TRBV27 NA many TGTGCCAGCAGCTGGATGGAGCGCCCCTACGAGCAGTACTTC CASSWMERPYEQYF
TRBJ2-3 16 TRBV19 TRBD1 many TGTGCCAGCTGGACCGGATCAGGGGGAAGCACAGATACGCAGTATTTT CASWTGSGGSTDTQYF
TRBJ2-7 14 TRBV7-2 NA NA TGTGCCAGCAGCTTATTAGGGACTCGCAACGAGCAGTACTTC CASSLLGTRNEQYF
TRBJ2-4 14 TRBV30 NA many TGTGCCTGGAGTGTACTAGGAGTTAAAAACATTCAGTACTTC CAWSVLGVKNIQYF
TRBJ2-2 18 TRBV6-4 TRBD2 many TGTGCCAGCAGTTACTCGAGGGCGGGAGCTCAGAACACCGGGGAGCTGTTTTTT CASSYSRAGAQNTGELFF
TRBJ2-1 17 TRBV15 TRBD2 many TGTGCCACCAGCAGAGATTGGAGACTAGCGGGATCCAATGAGCAGTTCTTC CATSRDWRLAGSNEQFF
TRBJ2-5 16 TRBV9 TRBD2 many TGTGCCAGCAGCGTAGACCTAGCGGGAGGATCTGAGACCCAGTACTTC CASSVDLAGGSETQYF
TRBJ2-1 20 TRBV13 TRBD2 many TGTGCCAGCAGCGATCCCGATTACGGGACTAGCGGGAGTGGGTACAATGAGCAGTTCTTC CASSDPDYGTSGSGYNEQFF
TRBJ2-7 11 TRBV28 NA few TGTGCCAGCAGTGAATCCACAGAGCAGTACTTC CASSESTEQYF
TRBJ2-5 12 TRBV28 NA NA TGTGCCAGCACCACCGCCGTAGAGACCCAGTACTTC CASTTAVETQYF
TRBJ1-2 13 TRBV28 NA many TGTGCCAGCAGTTTCGGCGAGGGCATTAGCTACACCTTC CASSFGEGISYTF
TRBJ1-5 14 TRBV19 TRBD1 many TGTGCCAGTAGTAGATCAGGGGGCTATCAGCCCCAGCATTTT CASSRSGGYQPQHF
TRBJ1-5 14 TRBV12-3/TRBV12-4 TRBD1 many TGTGCCAGCAGCCGGACAGGGAGCTTTCAGCCCCAGCATTTT CASSRTGSFQPQHF
TRBJ2-1 15 TRBV9 NA few TGTGCCAGCAGCGGGGGACTAACCCCAGGGGATGAGCAGTTCTTC CASSGGLTPGDEQFF
TRBJ2-7 14 TRBV19 TRBD1 many TGTGCCAGTAGCGTGTCCGGACAGGGCTACGAGCAGTACTTC CASSVSGQGYEQYF
TRBJ2-1 14 TRBV28 TRBD2 many TGTGCCAGCAGTTGGACTAGCGGGACGAATGAGCAGTTCTTC CASSWTSGTNEQFF
TRBJ2-7 13 TRBV28 NA few TGTGCCAGCAGTTTCACCGGCGTTTCCGAGCAGTACTTC CASSFTGVSEQYF
TRBJ2-7 15 TRBV7-3 NA many TGTGCCAGCAGCCCCCGGGCAGGTTTGTTCTACGAGCAGTACTTC CASSPRAGLFYEQYF
TRBJ2-5 15 TRBV6-2/TRBV6-3 TRBD1 NA TGTGCCAGCAGTCCAGGGACAGGCTACCAAGAGACCCAGTACTTC CASSPGTGYQETQYF
TRBJ1-4 14 TRBV19 TRBD1 many TGTGCCAGTAGTCCCCGCACAGGGGATGAAAAACTGTTTTTT CASSPRTGDEKLFF
TRBJ2-3 15 TRBV5-6 NA NA TGTGCCAGCAGCAGCCAGGGGTGGAGCACAGATACGCAGTATTTT CASSSQGWSTDTQYF
TRBJ2-1 15 TRBV7-9 NA few TGTGCCAGCAGCTTTTGGGGGATCCCTTCCAATGAGCAGTTCTTC CASSFWGIPSNEQFF